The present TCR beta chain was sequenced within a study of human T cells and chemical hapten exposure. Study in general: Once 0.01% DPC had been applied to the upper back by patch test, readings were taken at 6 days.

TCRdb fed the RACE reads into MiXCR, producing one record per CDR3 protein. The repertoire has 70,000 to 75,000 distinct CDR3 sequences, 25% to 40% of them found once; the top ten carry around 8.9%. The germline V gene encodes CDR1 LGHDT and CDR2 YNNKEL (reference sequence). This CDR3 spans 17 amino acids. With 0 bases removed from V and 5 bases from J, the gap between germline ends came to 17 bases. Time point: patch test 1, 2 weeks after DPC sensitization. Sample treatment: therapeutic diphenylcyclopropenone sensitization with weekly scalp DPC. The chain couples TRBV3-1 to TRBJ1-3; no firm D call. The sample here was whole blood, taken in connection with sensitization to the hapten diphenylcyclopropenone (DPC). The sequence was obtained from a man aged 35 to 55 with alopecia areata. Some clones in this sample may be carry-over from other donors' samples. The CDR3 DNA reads TGTGCCAGCAGCCAAGATTACCGGGCCGCCAAAAGAAACACCATATATTTT. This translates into CASSQDYRAAKRNTIYF.